This is a list of T cell receptor beta chains from one sample in a study of T-cell reconstitution after alpha-beta-depleted transplantation in children. TCRdb reprocessed the PCR reads via MiXCR and lists one record per CDR3 protein. The sample includes 330,000 or so distinct CDR3 sequences, about a tenth of them seen just once. This sample comprised PBMCs from the stem cell graft donor, obtained from the stem cell graft. All receptors derive from a human donor who donated a stem cell graft to a child with acute lymphoblastic leukemia. Each CDR3 is given with its conserved first and last residue. A D gene is named only where the DNA matches it firmly. The size of a clone is reported for some rows only, either as once, few or many, or as a class for expanded clones.

V	D	size	J	CDR3	DNA
TRBV24-1	NA	NA	TRBJ1-2	CATSDLTQGSRMVYTF	TGTGCCACCAGTGATTTGACCCAGGGGTCCCGGATGGTCTACACCTTC
TRBV7-7	TRBD2	many	TRBJ2-1	CASSPGGSGGEQFF	TGTGCTAGCAGCCCCGGCGGGAGCGGGGGTGAGCAGTTCTTC
TRBV10-3	TRBD1	NA	TRBJ1-1	CAISDLDRVFQTEAFF	TGTGCCATCAGTGATCTAGACAGGGTTTTTCAAACTGAAGCTTTCTTT
TRBV12-3/TRBV12-4	NA	many	TRBJ2-7	CASRSDYEQYF	TGTGCCAGCAGGTCCGACTACGAGCAGTACTTC
TRBV28	NA	NA	TRBJ2-1	CATRFGASYNEQFF	TGTGCCACCAGATTTGGGGCCTCCTACAATGAGCAGTTCTTC
TRBV7-2	TRBD2	NA	TRBJ2-5	CASSLVGEGRGYF	TGTGCCAGCAGCTTAGTAGGCGAAGGGAGGGGGTACTTC
TRBV7-2	NA	NA	TRBJ2-5	CASSFRDWFKETQYF	TGTGCCAGCAGCTTCCGGGACTGGTTTAAAGAGACCCAGTACTTC
TRBV5-1	NA	NA	TRBJ2-3	CASQQGYQAADTQYF	TGCGCCAGCCAACAGGGCTATCAAGCCGCAGATACGCAGTATTTT
TRBV27	NA	many	TRBJ2-3	CASRTGDTQYF	TGTGCCAGCAGGACGGGTGATACGCAGTATTTT
TRBV7-9	TRBD2	many	TRBJ2-7	CASSLGLAGGEQYF	TGTGCCAGCAGCTTAGGTCTAGCGGGAGGCGAGCAGTACTTC
TRBV27	NA	few	TRBJ1-5	CASSLSGLGQPQHF	TGTGCCAGCAGTTTATCAGGTTTGGGTCAGCCCCAGCATTTT
TRBV20-1	TRBD2	once	TRBJ2-3	CSASYSGTTDTQYF	TGCAGTGCTAGTTATAGCGGGACCACAGATACGCAGTATTTT
TRBV9	TRBD2	NA	TRBJ2-5	CASSVGLIAGVETQYF	TGTGCCAGCAGCGTAGGGTTAATAGCGGGAGTGGAGACCCAGTACTTC
TRBV2	NA	NA	TRBJ2-7	CASCFSALQGERTYEQYF	TGTGCCAGCTGTTTCTCGGCGTTACAGGGTGAGAGAACCTACGAGCAGTACTTC
TRBV4-1	NA	many	TRBJ2-3	CASSPSSTDTQYF	TGCGCCAGCAGCCCGTCGAGCACAGATACGCAGTATTTT
TRBV5-1	TRBD1	few	TRBJ2-7	CASSPQGVDEQYF	TGCGCCAGCAGCCCACAGGGGGTGGACGAGCAGTACTTC
TRBV4-2	TRBD2	NA	TRBJ2-1	CASSQLRGTSGESYNEQFF	TGTGCCAGCAGCCAGCTGCGGGGGACTAGCGGGGAGAGCTACAATGAGCAGTTCTTC
TRBV10-3	NA	many	TRBJ1-1	CAISESNLNTEAFF	TGTGCCATCAGTGAGTCGAATTTGAACACTGAAGCTTTCTTT
TRBV11-1	NA	NA	TRBJ2-6	CASSLNLLGTSGANVLTF	TGTGCCAGCAGCTTAAACCTGCTGGGCACCTCTGGGGCCAACGTCCTGACTTTC
TRBV9	NA	few	TRBJ2-2	CASSPEERPGELFF	TGTGCCAGCAGCCCTGAGGAGAGACCCGGGGAGCTGTTTTTT
TRBV12-3/TRBV12-4	TRBD2	NA	TRBJ2-5	CASSPGGPQYF	TGTGCCAGCAGTCCGGGGGGTCCCCAGTACTTC
TRBV4-1	NA	few	TRBJ1-4	CASSQGPGLNEKLFF	TGCGCCAGCAGCCAGGGTCCGGGGCTTAATGAAAAACTGTTTTTT
TRBV6-1	NA	NA	TRBJ1-3	CASRPHGAGNTIYF	TGTGCCAGCAGACCCCACGGGGCTGGAAACACCATATATTTT
TRBV6-1	TRBD2	few	TRBJ2-1	CASTRASGSEQFF	TGTGCCAGCACCAGAGCTAGCGGGAGTGAGCAGTTCTTC
TRBV7-9	NA	few	TRBJ2-7	CASSRDSSSYEQYF	TGTGCCAGCAGCCGAGACAGCAGCTCCTACGAGCAGTACTTC
TRBV5-1	NA	NA	TRBJ1-1	CASSGRPLSNTEAFF	TGCGCCAGCAGCGGTCGACCCCTCTCCAATACTGAAGCTTTCTTT
TRBV20-1	NA	NA	TRBJ1-4	CSAGGRGLTNEKLFF	TGCAGTGCTGGGGGACGAGGTCTAACTAATGAAAAACTGTTTTTT